The clone carrying this T cell receptor (beta chain) was observed a handful of times. Trimming took 0 bases from V and 4 from J, leaving 17 bases between them. Germline V gives CDR1 DFQATT, CDR2 SNEGSKA (reference sequence). This CDR3 comprises 16 residues. This record comes from a study of T cells in Graves' hyperthyroidism and ophthalmopathy. What was amplified from RNA transcripts were TCR beta CDR3 regions. The TCR CDR3 was amplified in a first-round RT-PCR using the HTBI primer set. Via MiXCR, TCRdb re-called the multiplex PCR reads, giving one row per CDR3 protein. Here the sample spans about 510,000 distinct CDR3 sequences, 11% to 15% being singletons.

Material for sequencing was blood. The sequence was collected from a woman aged 40 to 55 with Graves' hyperthyroidism. V gene TRBV20-1 combines with J gene TRBJ2-3, with D hard to call. The CDR3 protein is CSARDLTEIYPDTQYF. In nucleotides, the CDR3 is TGCAGTGCTAGAGATCTCACAGAAATTTATCCAGATACGCAGTATTTT.